These 21 T cell receptor beta chains came from one sample sequenced in a study of blood T cell repertoires in COVID-19. The repertoire was sequenced with immunoSEQ multiplex PCR; TCRdb's copy has only in-frame clones and lacks some. Of some 380,000 clones listed, about 90% were seen once; the top ten hold around 7%. The source material was peripheral blood. Every receptor here comes from a young man with active or convalescent COVID-19.

The rearrangement uses TRBV20-1 and TRBJ1-5; unclear D gene. The CDR3 covers 11 residues. Deletions cut 1 base from V and 10 bases from J, with 8 bases between. Germline V gene lookup returns CDR1 DFQATT and CDR2 SNEGSKA (reference sequence). CDR3 residues: CSARASGPQHF. CDR3 DNA: TGCAGTGCTAGAGCATCGGGACCCCAGCATTTT.

V gene TRBV6-1 combines with J gene TRBJ2-7; 12 bases match TRBD2. The V gene end was trimmed by 4 bases and the J gene end by 0 bases; junction bases not matched to a gene: 4. The CDR3 consists of 16 residues. Germline V lookup: CDR1 MNHNS, CDR2 SASEGT. This CDR3 reads CASSGTSGRSSYEQYF. DNA of the CDR3: TGTGCCAGCAGTGGAACTAGCGGGAGGAGCTCCTACGAGCAGTACTTC.

V and J are TRBV7-9 and TRBJ2-7, with a tentative D call TRBD2 (5 bases). Trimming took off 7 bases at V and 4 bases at J, with 20 bases between the two ends. CDR1 and CDR2 (germline): SEHNR, FQNEAQ (reference sequence). This CDR3 contains 15 residues. The CDR3 DNA reads as TGTGCCAGCACCAACCCGGAAGGGAGTGTATACGAGCAGTACTTC. Protein sequence: CASTNPEGSVYEQYF.

Turning to this clone: Other DNA sequences within the sample encode an identical CDR3. J is TRBJ2-7 and V is TRBV9; D unclear. Germline CDR1 and CDR2: SGDLS and YYNGEE. The CDR3 is 12 residues long. Trimming took off 3 bases at V and 0 bases at J, with 4 bases between the two ends. The CDR3 is CASSAGSYEQYF. DNA of the CDR3: TGTGCCAGCAGCGCCGGCTCCTACGAGCAGTACTTC.

This chain connects TRBV3-1 (or the pseudogene TRBV3-2) to TRBJ1-1; D is undetermined. Trimming cost V 2 bases and J 1 base, with 14 bases left between them. This CDR3 has 16 amino acids. The germline V gene has CDR1 LGHDT and CDR2 YNNKEL (reference sequence). The CDR3 coding sequence is TGTGCCAGCAGCCAACTTTTTTCGGTGAAGAACACTGAAGCTTTCTTT. It specifies CASSQLFSVKNTEAFF.

The CDR3 loop reads CASSPRTGLYAFF. CDR3 sequence (DNA): TGTGCCAGCAGCCCCCGGACAGGGTTGTACGCTTTCTTT. V usage is TRBV7-2 and J usage is TRBJ1-1; TRBD1 agrees at 8 bases. V dropped 5 bases and J dropped 11; count of bases not matched to a gene: 10. This CDR3 has 13 amino acids. The germline gives CDR1 SGHTA, CDR2 FQGNSA.

This chain joins TRBV5-8 and TRBJ1-5; D remains ambiguous. The CDR3 runs to 13 residues. Per germline, CDR1 SGHTS and CDR2 YDEGEE. The V end lost 2 bases, the J end lost 0 bases, and 3 bases lay between the germline ends. Here the CDR3 reads CASSLLSNQPQHF. CDR3 bases: TGTGCCAGCAGCTTACTTAGCAATCAGCCCCAGCATTTT.

The rearrangement links TRBV29-1 to TRBJ2-6, with 11 nucleotides matching TRBD1. The CDR3 is 19 amino acids. The trim removed 1 base at V and 3 bases at J, leaving 11 bases unmatched. CDR1 and CDR2 from the germline V gene are SQVTM and ANQGSEA. The CDR3 loop reads CSVEGADGQGASGANVLTF. The CDR3, as DNA: TGCAGCGTTGAAGGCGCTGACGGACAGGGGGCTAGTGGGGCCAACGTCCTGACTTTC.

This chain joins TRBV19 and TRBJ2-5; 10 nucleotides match TRBD2. V was clipped by 6 bases and J by 2 bases; unmatched bases: 3. The CDR3 runs to 14 residues. Germline loops: CDR1 LNHDA, CDR2 SQIVND (reference sequence). CDR3 bases: TGTGCCAGTAGACGGACTAGCGGACAAGAGACCCAGTACTTC. It is translated as CASRRTSGQETQYF.

The rearrangement joins TRBV13 to TRBJ1-1; D is possibly TRBD1 (5 bases). Germline CDR1 is PRHDT and CDR2 is FYEKMQ (reference sequence). The CDR3 consists of 16 residues. Trimming removed 4 bases from V and 4 bases from J, with 19 bases in between. CDR3 in amino acids: CASSSGRLATGTEAFF. The CDR3 DNA reads TGTGCCAGCAGCTCAGGGAGACTCGCGACGGGCACTGAAGCTTTCTTT.

The V call is TRBV28, the J call TRBJ1-2; 9 bases are a match to TRBD1. The ends lost 6 bases at V and 3 bases at J; junction bases unmatched: 5. Germline loops: CDR1 MDHEN, CDR2 SYDVKM. There are 14 residues in the CDR3. The CDR3 protein is CASRTGGRDYGYTF. The CDR3 bases are TGTGCCAGCAGAACAGGGGGCCGTGACTATGGCTACACCTTC.

The DNA of the CDR3 is TGTGCCAGCAGTCAACCCCAGGGGACTAGCTCCTACGAGCAGTACTTC. Its translation is CASSQPQGTSSYEQYF. The V gene is TRBV6-6, the J gene TRBJ2-7, with TRBD2 identical over 8 bases. Germline values: CDR1 MNHNY, CDR2 SVGAGI (reference sequence). The CDR3 has 16 residues. Trimming at V came to 5 bases and at J to 0 bases, leaving 9 bases not matched to a gene.

The rearrangement joins TRBV25-1 to TRBJ2-7; D is ambiguous. The length of the CDR3 is 14 residues. Trimming left V 5 bases short and J 0 bases short, with 11 bases between. Per germline, CDR1 MGHDK and CDR2 SYGVNS. This CDR3 is CASSPKWLSYEQYF. CDR3 nucleotides: TGTGCCAGCAGTCCCAAGTGGCTCTCCTACGAGCAGTACTTC.

This chain links TRBV6-5 with TRBJ1-1; tentatively, D is TRBD1 (5 bases). Germline lookup yields CDR1 MNHEY and CDR2 SVGAGI. V gave up 2 bases and J gave up 10 bases, with 23 bases separating them. The CDR3 has 16 amino acids. The CDR3 DNA sequence: TGTGCCAGCAGTTACGACTATACGAAGACAGCCGGGGGAGCTTTCTTT. Its translation is CASSYDYTKTAGGAFF.

The chain carries TRBV7-8 and TRBJ1-2; perhaps TRBD1 as D (6 bases). The CDR3 extends over 13 amino acids. Trimming removed 0 bases at V and 8 bases at J, with 10 bases between. In germline, CDR1 is SGHVS, CDR2 FQNEAQ. CDR3 DNA sequence: TGTGCCAGCAGCTTAGCGGGGGCACTAGGCTACACCTTC. It yields the protein CASSLAGALGYTF.

V usage is TRBV9 and J usage is TRBJ2-7; 13 bases agree with TRBD2. From germline, CDR1 is SGDLS and CDR2 YYNGEE. V lost 1 base to trimming and J lost 1 base; unmatched junction nucleotides: 11. The CDR3 loop spans 19 amino acids. The CDR3 DNA follows: TGTGCCAGCAGCGTAAGCAGGACTAGCGGGAGCGACACTTCCTACGAGCAGTACTTC. It encodes CASSVSRTSGSDTSYEQYF.

V and J are TRBV18 and TRBJ2-5, with 8 positions matching TRBD1. CDR1 KGHSH and CDR2 LQKENI come from the germline V gene. V lost 3 bases to trimming and J lost 5 bases; unmatched junction nucleotides: 5. The CDR3 runs to 14 residues. The CDR3 coding sequence is TGTGCCAGCTCACCCTTAGACAGGGGTGAGACCCAGTACTTC. Protein: CASSPLDRGETQYF.

The chain joins TRBV11-2 to TRBJ2-1; 8 bases agree with TRBD2. Germline V gene data show CDR1 as SGHAT and CDR2 as FQNNGV. This CDR3 comprises 18 residues. V shed 5 bases, J shed 4 bases, and the junction held 16 bases outside the gene matches. The CDR3 here is CASSRFGTGTRGYNEQFF. The CDR3 DNA reads TGTGCCAGCAGCCGATTTGGAACCGGGACTAGGGGGTACAATGAGCAGTTCTTC.

This sequence joins TRBV2 and TRBJ2-7; 9 bases are a match to TRBD1. The CDR3 contains 15 residues. With 4 bases clipped from V and 4 bases from J, the junction kept 8 bases outside the gene matches. Germline V CDR1 and CDR2: SNHLY, FYNNEI. CDR3 loop: CASSVNRDRVYEQYF. CDR3 in DNA: TGTGCCAGCAGTGTTAATAGGGACAGGGTATACGAGCAGTACTTC.

The V gene is TRBV29-1, the J gene TRBJ1-1; TRBD1 matches at 9 bases. CDR1 is SQVTM, CDR2 ANQGSEA, per germline. The CDR3 has 13 amino acids. J lost 1 base, V lost 6 bases, and 3 bases had no gene match. In nucleotides, the CDR3 is TGCAGCGTGACGGGACAGGGGAACACTGAAGCTTTCTTT. Its translation is CSVTGQGNTEAFF.

This clone was observed once. The genes are TRBV28 and TRBJ2-7; D possibly corresponds to TRBD1 (5 bases). Trimming left V 1 base short and J 3 bases short, with 7 bases between. This CDR3 is 13 amino acids long. Germline assignment: CDR1 MDHEN and CDR2 SYDVKM. The CDR3 nucleotides read TGTGCCAGCAGTTTATTACAGGTCTACGAGCAGTACTTC. Protein: CASSLLQVYEQYF.